These T cell receptor beta chains were read from a single sample in a study of T cells in Graves' hyperthyroidism and ophthalmopathy. Each CDR3 protein is one row after TCRdb ran MiXCR on the multiplex PCR reads. This table holds 600,000 to 650,000 distinct CDR3 sequences, roughly 15% found once. The sequencing input was blood. These receptor sequences come from a woman in her 30s with Graves' hyperthyroidism. CDR3s include the opening cysteine and the closing phenylalanine or tryptophan. Only some rows state a clone size, as once, few, many or a class for expanded clones.

abundance: few; v_gene: TRBV4-2; j_gene: TRBJ1-4; CDR3aa: CASSQRDLTNEKLFF
abundance: few; v_gene: TRBV6-1; j_gene: TRBJ1-4; CDR3aa: CASSSYRGLTNEKLFF
abundance: -; v_gene: TRBV7-9; j_gene: TRBJ1-2; CDR3aa: CASSATQGINYGYTF
abundance: many; v_gene: TRBV5-5; j_gene: TRBJ1-1; CDR3aa: CASSLLRDRGGEAFF
abundance: -; v_gene: TRBV7-2; j_gene: TRBJ2-2; CDR3aa: CASRTKTGGTNTGELFF
abundance: many; v_gene: TRBV20-1; j_gene: TRBJ2-1; CDR3aa: CSARGAGGSSYNEQFF
abundance: many; v_gene: TRBV7-9; j_gene: TRBJ1-2; CDR3aa: CASSPLAGVYGYTF
abundance: many; v_gene: TRBV30; j_gene: TRBJ1-1; CDR3aa: CAWSVGSNTEAFF
abundance: few; v_gene: TRBV6-5; j_gene: TRBJ1-5; CDR3aa: CASSYTRDNQPQHF
abundance: -; v_gene: TRBV18; j_gene: TRBJ2-7; CDR3aa: CASSPSGARYEQYF
abundance: -; v_gene: TRBV13; j_gene: TRBJ2-7; CDR3aa: CASSFLAGEVPEEQYF
abundance: many; v_gene: TRBV28; j_gene: TRBJ2-3; CDR3aa: CASSGEVVTDTQYF
abundance: -; v_gene: TRBV7-8; j_gene: TRBJ1-3; CDR3aa: CASRTPGGSGNTIYF
abundance: -; v_gene: TRBV29-1; j_gene: TRBJ2-1; CDR3aa: CSVAPTRDNEQFF
abundance: -; v_gene: TRBV28; j_gene: TRBJ1-2; CDR3aa: CASSPPGTGGYTF